The T cell receptor (beta chain) under discussion was sequenced for a study of T cell responses to AZD1222 COVID-19 vaccine. This CDR3 has 15 residues. V shed 6 bases and J 4 bases; nucleotides not matched to a gene: 2. Germline V CDR1 and CDR2: SNHLY, FYNNEI. As concerns this clone: Its target is not known.

Assay used: immunoSEQ multiplex PCR; TCRdb lists only in-frame clones, some missing. Found here are 130,000 to 150,000 clones, over 75% of them singletons; the top ten hold around 3.5%. Overall study findings and caveats: Only a handful of AZD1222 recipients, five to seven in all, had baseline seropositivity.

This specimen consisted of peripheral blood, obtained on day 0 of AZD1222 vaccination. This TCR derives from an adult in good health. The chain employs TRBV2 and TRBJ2-3; TRBD2 agrees at 15 bases. The CDR3 sequence: CASRRTSGRADTQYF. CDR3 nucleotide sequence: TGTGCCAGCAGGAGGACTAGCGGGAGGGCAGATACGCAGTATTTT.